The clone carrying this T cell receptor (beta chain) was recorded only once. Its cognate antigen is unknown. Time point noted: pretreatment peripheral blood. Patients presented with locally advanced or metastatic urothelial carcinoma. Assay used: immunoSEQ multiplex PCR; TCRdb lists only in-frame clones, some missing. The top ten clones hold approximately 10% of a sample with tens of thousands of clones, 65% to 85% of them seen once. Germline CDR1 reads SGHDT; CDR2 reads YYEEEE. The CDR3 is 17 amino acids. V was pared by 5 bases and J by 2 bases, with 10 bases of the junction left unmatched. This entry comes from a study of PD-L1 blockade in urothelial cancer. For the study at large: Once treatment had started, blood was analyzed at 3 weeks (second dose) and again at 6 weeks. Counts from blood samples showed a median of 141,255 T cells. The study, taken as a whole, reports: In blood at 3 weeks, tumor-associated clones expanded more among patients with durable benefit.

The V call is TRBV5-6, the J call TRBJ1-1, with 12 bases lining up with TRBD1. Sequenced material: PBMCs, taken around atezolizumab (anti-PD-L1) treatment. The source of this sequence is a woman in her seventies with urothelial cancer. The chain's CDR3 is CASSRRGDRGLNTEAFF. The CDR3 coding sequence is TGTGCCAGCAGTCGGAGGGGGGACAGGGGGCTCAACACTGAAGCTTTCTTT.